This record looks at one TCR beta chain sequence and its context. Its antigen remains unknown. The data are from a study of identical twins. V was cut by 3 bases and J by 7 bases, with 7 bases left in between. The CDR3 has 13 residues. Germline V lookup: CDR1 SGHNT, CDR2 YENEEA. Donors uniformly comprised healthy Caucasians. TCRdb independently ran MiXCR on the 5' RACE reads; one entry per CDR3 protein. The sample records 420,000 or so distinct CDR3 sequences, 15% to 20% being singletons. Whole-study findings and limits: Beta clonotypes that were abundant in cord blood contained fewer insertions, a pattern absent from memory repertoires.

Sequenced sample: naive T cells sorted from blood. The chain carries TRBV11-3 and TRBJ1-6; D is unresolved. The source of this sequence is a man aged 50-59 years in good health. The CDR3 region has the DNA TGTGCCAGCAGCTTGGAGGAAAATTCACCCCTCCACTTT. It codes for CASSLEENSPLHF.